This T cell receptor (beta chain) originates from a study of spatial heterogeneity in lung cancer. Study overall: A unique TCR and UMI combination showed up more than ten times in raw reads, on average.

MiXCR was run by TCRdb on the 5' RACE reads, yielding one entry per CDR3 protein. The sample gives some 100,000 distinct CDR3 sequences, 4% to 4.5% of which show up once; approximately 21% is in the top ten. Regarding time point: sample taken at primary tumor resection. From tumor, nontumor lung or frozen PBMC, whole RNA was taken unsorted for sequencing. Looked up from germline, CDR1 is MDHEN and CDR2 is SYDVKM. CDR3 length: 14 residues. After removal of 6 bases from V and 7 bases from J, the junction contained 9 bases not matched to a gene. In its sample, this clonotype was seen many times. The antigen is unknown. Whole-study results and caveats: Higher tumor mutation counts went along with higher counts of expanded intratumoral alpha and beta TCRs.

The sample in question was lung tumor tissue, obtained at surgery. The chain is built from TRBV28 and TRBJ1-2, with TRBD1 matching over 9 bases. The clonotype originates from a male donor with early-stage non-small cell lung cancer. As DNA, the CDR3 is TGTGCCAGCAGATCATCCGGGACAGGGATTGGCTACACCTTC. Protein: CASRSSGTGIGYTF.